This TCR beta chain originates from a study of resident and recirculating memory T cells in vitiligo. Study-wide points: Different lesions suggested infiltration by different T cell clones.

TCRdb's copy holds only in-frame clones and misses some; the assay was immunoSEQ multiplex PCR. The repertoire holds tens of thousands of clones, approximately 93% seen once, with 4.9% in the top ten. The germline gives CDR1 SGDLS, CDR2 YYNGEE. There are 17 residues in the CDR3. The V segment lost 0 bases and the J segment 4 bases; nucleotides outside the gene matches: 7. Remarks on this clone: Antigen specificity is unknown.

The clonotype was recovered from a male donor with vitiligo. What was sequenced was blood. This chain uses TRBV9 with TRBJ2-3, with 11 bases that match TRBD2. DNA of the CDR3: TGTGCCAGCAGCGTAGATCATCTAGCGGGGGGCCCAGATACGCAGTATTTT. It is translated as CASSVDHLAGGPDTQYF.